The subject of this entry is one T cell receptor beta chain. This receptor's antigen is unknown. No base quality values were provided; no much bigger clone lies one nucleotide off. The sequencer was an Illumina HiSeq 1500. Using fastp at Q25 and MiXCR, TCRdb reprocessed the public reads and kept productive beta chains. Each entry merges the rows of one CDR3 protein and shows their most common DNA and genes. The sample records about 24,000 distinct CDR3 sequences, 22% of which are singletons. The top ten hold about 91% of the sample. The record originates from a study of T cell repertoires in cytomegalovirus infection (dated by TCRdb to about 2019). At the level of the whole study: Alongside well-studied HLA-B-restricted epitopes, the peptide stimulations were aimed at recently identified HLA-C-restricted CMV epitopes, whose presentation resists viral immunomodulation. Because public TCR beta signatures pointed to carriage of CMV infection together with the matching HLA type, the HLA type of each donor mattered for the analysis.

The V end gives up 2 bases and the J end 6 bases, leaving 11 bases in the junction not matched to a gene. From the cysteine through the phenylalanine, the CDR3 covers 16 amino acids. The retained sequence is limited to the CDR3, 48 bases, with the frame set at the first base. CDR1 KGHSH and CDR2 LQKENI are derived from the germline V gene. Here is what the overall study found, with its caveats: In both this cohort and an independent cohort of over 350 donors, the cumulative frequency of public TCR beta family members distinguished carriers of CMV infection plus the relevant HLA type. The ex vivo response was dominated by HLA-C-restricted CMV-specific TCR beta clonotypes, and the single most frequent clonotype in two of eight donors was supplied by these HLA-C-restricted clonotypes.

What the treatment or condition label conveys for this sample: in vitro stimulation with specific CMV peptide epitopes to enrich CMV-specific T cells. This sequence originates from a human donor in good health (CMV status not recorded). Some clones in this sample may be carry-over from other donors' samples. The starting material was CD8+ T cells from cultured PBMCs, obtained from culture after CMV antigen stimulation. Recombination joined TRBV18 with TRBJ2-7, and TRBD1 matches 9 of the central bases. The CDR3 in this case is CASSPTRGQGRLEQYF. Read as DNA, the sequence is TGTGCCAGCTCACCAACGAGGGGACAGGGTAGACTCGAGCAGTACTTC.